One and the same sample provided the 22 T cell receptor beta chains below, sequenced in a study of blood T cell repertoires in COVID-19. Measured with immunoSEQ multiplex PCR; TCRdb has only the in-frame clones, and not every one. Among about 160,000 clones listed, over 70% were seen once. Input material: peripheral blood. The receptors stem from a woman of 80 years or more with active or convalescent COVID-19.

The genes are TRBV6-2 or TRBV6-3 and TRBJ2-5, with 8 positions matching TRBD1. The germline CDR1 and CDR2 sequences are MNHEY and SVGEGT. CDR3 length: 17 amino acids. The V gene end was trimmed by 5 bases and the J gene end by 0 bases; junction bases not matched to a gene: 11. As DNA, the CDR3 is TGTGCCAGCAGTCGGGACAGGTTTGCGTCGTACCAAGAGACCCAGTACTTC. As protein: CASSRDRFASYQETQYF.

This clone was recorded once. The CDR3 DNA sequence: TGTGCCAGCATGAAGGAGGGCTATGGCTACACCTTC. Translating gives CASMKEGYGYTF. The chain has TRBV27 and TRBJ1-2; D is ambiguous. Trimming cost V 7 bases and J 4 bases, with 10 bases left between them. Germline V gene sequence: CDR1 MNHEY, CDR2 SMNVEV (reference sequence). CDR3 length: 12 amino acids.

V is TRBV4-2 and J is TRBJ2-5, with TRBD2 matching 11 bases. CDR3 length: 19 amino acids. Germline V CDR1 and CDR2: LGHNA, YNFKEQ. V shed 6 bases, J shed 0 bases, and the junction held 15 bases outside the gene matches. In DNA, the CDR3 is TGTGCCAGCAGTCTCGAAGGGCCTAGCGGGGGGCCGTACCAAGAGACCCAGTACTTC. It codes for CASSLEGPSGGPYQETQYF.

The V and J genes are TRBV27 and TRBJ1-4, with 7 bases matching TRBD1. The CDR3 loop spans 12 amino acids. Germline V gene sequence: CDR1 MNHEY, CDR2 SMNVEV (reference sequence). Trimming at V came to 6 bases and at J to 5 bases, leaving 0 bases not matched to a gene. The CDR3 reads CASRQGNEKLFF. CDR3 sequence (DNA): TGTGCCAGCAGACAGGGGAATGAAAAACTGTTTTTT.

The chain has TRBV6-5 and TRBJ2-1; D is perhaps TRBD1 (5 bases). V was trimmed by 6 bases and J by 4 bases, leaving 7 bases between them. This CDR3 has 12 residues. In germline, CDR1 is MNHEY, CDR2 SVGAGI. This CDR3 is CASSSGYNEQFF. Written as DNA, the CDR3 is TGTGCCAGCAGCTCAGGGTACAATGAGCAGTTCTTC.

V usage is TRBV21-1 and J usage is TRBJ1-2; the table names TRBD1, a call not compared with the DNA. TRBV21-1 is assigned pseudogene status. The CDR3 has 13 residues. The CDR3 loop is CASSKAGANGYTF. Here the CDR3 DNA reads TGTGCCAGCAGCAAAGCAGGGGCAAATGGCTACACCTTC.

This chain connects TRBV19 to TRBJ2-2; 7 nucleotides align to TRBD2. Germline CDR1 and CDR2: LNHDA and SQIVND (reference sequence). V shed 6 bases and J 3 bases; nucleotides not matched to a gene: 10. The CDR3 spans 16 residues. The CDR3 spells CASSRGSGVYTGELFF. CDR3 DNA sequence: TGTGCCAGTAGCCGGGGGAGCGGGGTCTACACCGGGGAGCTGTTTTTT.

J is TRBJ1-5 and V is TRBV27; a weak D match, TRBD1 (5 bases). Germline V CDR1 and CDR2: MNHEY, SMNVEV (reference sequence). The CDR3 extends over 13 amino acids. Trimming pared 8 bases from V and 1 base from J, leaving 9 bases between. CDR3 protein: CASGGESNQPQHF. CDR3 sequence (DNA): TGTGCCAGCGGGGGGGAGAGCAATCAGCCCCAGCATTTT.

This clone has ten or more counts. This sequence joins TRBV7-2 and TRBJ2-3, with 9 bases that match TRBD2. The germline V gene encodes CDR1 SGHTA and CDR2 FQGNSA. The V segment lost 1 base and the J segment 0 bases; nucleotides outside the gene matches: 8. The length of the CDR3 is 18 residues. The DNA of the CDR3 is TGTGCCAGCAGCTTAGGAATGGGCGGGGGGGCGAGCACAGATACGCAGTATTTT. This encodes CASSLGMGGGASTDTQYF.

This rearrangement joins TRBV6-2 or TRBV6-3 to TRBJ2-7, with D tentatively TRBD1 (6 bases). CDR1 MNHEY and CDR2 SVGEGT come from the germline V gene. V was shortened by 0 bases and J by 2 bases, with 11 bases between the two germline ends. The CDR3 is 15 residues long. The CDR3 loop is CASSYSVGQPYEQYF. CDR3 coding DNA: TGTGCCAGCAGTTACTCTGTCGGACAGCCCTACGAGCAGTACTTC.

The chain combines TRBV19 with TRBJ1-3; no clear D. Trimming removed 7 bases at V and 0 bases at J, with 13 bases between. Germline CDR1 and CDR2: LNHDA and SQIVND (reference sequence). This CDR3 contains 15 residues. The CDR3 region has the DNA TGTGCCAGTACCCCGGACGGACTCTCTGGAAACACCATATATTTT. As protein: CASTPDGLSGNTIYF.

The chain has TRBV12-3 or TRBV12-4 and TRBJ1-1; D not resolved. The CDR3 totals 11 residues. V dropped 7 bases and J dropped 7 bases, with 10 bases sitting between them. CDR3 coding DNA: TGTGCCAGCACCTACAGATATGAAGCTTTCTTT. Amino acids: CASTYRYEAFF.

CDR3 region: CASSFLAGVYQETQYF. The DNA of the CDR3 is TGTGCCAGCAGCTTCCTCGCGGGGGTCTACCAAGAGACCCAGTACTTC. The V call is TRBV7-2, the J call TRBJ2-5, with 7 bases fitting TRBD2. The CDR3 consists of 16 residues. After removal of 3 bases from V and 0 bases from J, the junction contained 7 bases not matched to a gene. The germline V gene has CDR1 SGHTA and CDR2 FQGNSA.

The rearrangement uses TRBV7-9 and TRBJ2-1, with D perhaps matching TRBD2 (6 bases). Germline CDR1 reads SEHNR; CDR2 reads FQNEAQ (reference sequence). The length of the CDR3 is 15 residues. V was clipped by 5 bases and J by 2 bases, with 13 bases between them. CDR3 bases: TGTGCCAGCAGCCGGGGGAGTCCCCCCTACAATGAGCAGTTCTTC. Its protein is CASSRGSPPYNEQFF.

J is TRBJ1-6 and V is TRBV6-5; the D gene is possibly TRBD1 (6 bases). Per the germline V gene, CDR1 is MNHEY and CDR2 is SVGAGI. CDR3 length: 14 residues. Trimming took off 7 bases at V and 6 bases at J, with 13 bases between the two ends. The CDR3 DNA reads TGTGCCAGCATGAACAGGGTGTTTAATTCACCCCTCCACTTT. Translating it yields CASMNRVFNSPLHF.

This clone appeared a single time. The chain has TRBV29-1 and TRBJ2-7, with 9 bases identical to TRBD1. Germline trimming cut 4 bases from V and 2 bases from J; bases unmatched to any gene: 3. CDR3 length equals 13 residues. From germline, CDR1 is SQVTM and CDR2 ANQGSEA. CDR3 sequence (DNA): TGCAGCGTTGCCCGGGACAGGGCCTACGAGCAGTACTTC. It yields the protein CSVARDRAYEQYF.

This sequence joins TRBV11-3 and TRBJ2-1; D uncertain. V was clipped by 5 bases and J by 9 bases, with 11 bases between them. The CDR3 runs 12 residues. Germline V gives CDR1 SGHNT, CDR2 YENEEA. The CDR3, as DNA: TGTGCCAGCAGCCGAACTGATGCTGAGCAGTTCTTC. This sequence encodes CASSRTDAEQFF.

For this clone: The sample has other DNA sequences that encode this CDR3 too. The chain employs TRBV29-1 and TRBJ1-2; D might be TRBD1 (6 bases). The CDR3 has 11 residues. V lost 3 bases and J 4 bases, leaving 6 bases between the germline ends. Germline CDR1 is SQVTM and CDR2 is ANQGSEA. This CDR3 reads CSVDRGYGYTF. CDR3 nucleotide sequence: TGCAGCGTTGACAGGGGCTATGGCTACACCTTC.

The rearrangement links TRBV7-2 to TRBJ2-2; D is perhaps TRBD1 (7 bases). The CDR3 is 15 residues long. Between the trimmed V and J ends, which lost 4 bases and 0 bases, there was a span of 9 bases. CDR1 and CDR2 from the germline V gene are SGHTA and FQGNSA. The CDR3: CASSWRGPNTGELFF. The CDR3 DNA sequence: TGTGCCAGCAGCTGGAGGGGGCCGAACACCGGGGAGCTGTTTTTT.

CDR3 sequence reads: CASSSSAYGYTF. The CDR3 nucleotides are TGTGCCAGCAGCTCCAGCGCCTATGGCTACACCTTC. This chain links TRBV7-2 with TRBJ1-2, with D hard to call. Looked up from germline, CDR1 is SGHTA and CDR2 is FQGNSA. The CDR3 runs to 12 residues. V was clipped by 4 bases and J by 4 bases, with 7 bases between them. The full variable domain, with the rest looked up from reference TRBV7-2 and TRBJ1-2, is GAGVSQSPSNKVTEKGKDVELRCDPISGHTALYWYRQSLGQGLEFLIYFQGNSAPDKSGLPSDRFSAERTGGSVSTLTIQRTQQEDSAVYLCASSSSAYGYTFGSGTRLTVV.

The chain links TRBV27 to TRBJ2-7, with TRBD2 matching 8 bases. The germline CDR1 and CDR2 sequences are MNHEY and SMNVEV (reference sequence). With 0 bases clipped from V and 7 bases from J, the junction kept 14 bases outside the gene matches. CDR3 length equals 17 residues. The DNA for the CDR3 is TGTGCCAGCAGTTTATCCTTCCCCCGGGGGGGATCGGGGGAGCAGTACTTC. Amino acids: CASSLSFPRGGSGEQYF.

The chain employs TRBV15 and TRBJ2-7, with 7 bases that match TRBD1. V lost 2 bases, J lost 4 bases, and 23 bases stayed unmatched. This CDR3 is 20 amino acids long. Germline V lookup: CDR1 LNHNV, CDR2 YYDKDF (reference sequence). In nucleotides, the CDR3 is TGTGCCACCAGCAGATGGCCCCCCGGAACAGGGGCGTCCAGTTCTTACGAGCAGTACTTC. Amino acid sequence: CATSRWPPGTGASSSYEQYF.